The next 12 T cell receptor beta chains were all read from a single sample in a study of blood T cell repertoires in COVID-19. Generated by immunoSEQ multiplex PCR, the TCRdb table keeps only in-frame clones and is missing some. The sample shows about 340,000 clones, 80% to 90% of them seen only once. The sequenced sample consisted of PBMCs or T cells enriched from blood (not recorded which). The receptors derive from a woman between 35 and 50 years old with acute COVID-19.

This chain joins TRBV5-6 and TRBJ2-1, with 10 bases that match TRBD2. This CDR3 spans 15 amino acids. After removal of 5 bases from V and 3 bases from J, the junction contained 5 bases not matched to a gene. Germline V gives CDR1 SGHDT, CDR2 YYEEEE. CDR3 in amino acids: CASSFGLAVYNEQFF. The CDR3, as DNA: TGTGCCAGCAGTTTCGGACTAGCGGTCTACAATGAGCAGTTCTTC.

This clone has just one count. This chain uses TRBV2 with TRBJ1-5; the D gene is possibly TRBD1 (5 bases). V lost 6 bases, J lost 7 bases, and 19 bases lay in between. Germline V gene data show CDR1 as SNHLY and CDR2 as FYNNEI. The CDR3 is 15 residues long. CDR3 protein: CASREGRSSFQPQHF. The CDR3 nucleotides read TGTGCCAGCAGGGAGGGACGTAGTAGCTTCCAGCCCCAGCATTTT.

The genes are TRBV9 and TRBJ2-3; 9 bases line up with TRBD2. This CDR3 is 16 amino acids long. CDR1 is SGDLS and CDR2 is YYNGEE in the germline V gene. With V trimmed by 6 bases and J by 0 bases, 8 bases remained unmatched. Here the CDR3 DNA reads TGTGCCAGCACCCGGGCTAGCGGGGCTAGCACAGATACGCAGTATTTT. It is translated as CASTRASGASTDTQYF.

The chain recombines TRBV13 with TRBJ2-3, with 12 nucleotides matching TRBD2. J lost 1 base, V lost 5 bases, and 4 bases had no gene match. The CDR3 sequence is 16 residues long. The V gene's germline CDR1 is PRHDT and CDR2 FYEKMQ (reference sequence). DNA for the CDR3: TGTGCCAGCAGCCCACGGACTAGCGGGGGCACAGATACGCAGTATTTT. Translation: CASSPRTSGGTDTQYF.

V is TRBV5-1 and J is TRBJ1-5, with D maybe TRBD1 (5 bases). The CDR3 runs 14 residues. Germline values: CDR1 SGHRS, CDR2 YFSETQ. Between the trimmed V and J ends, which lost 0 bases and 5 bases, there was a span of 9 bases. CDR3 amino acids: CASSLEWGHQPQHF. CDR3 nucleotides: TGCGCCAGCAGCTTGGAGTGGGGCCATCAGCCCCAGCATTTT.

The rearrangement joins TRBV6-5 to TRBJ2-1; 15 positions agree with TRBD2. The CDR3 spans 15 residues. Germline CDR1 MNHEY, CDR2 SVGAGI. The V and J ends lost 6 bases and 7 bases, in that order; junction bases with no gene match: 4. The CDR3 DNA follows: TGTGCCAGCAGAGGACTAGCGGGGGGGCAGAATGAGCAGTTCTTC. It translates to CASRGLAGGQNEQFF.

The genes are TRBV6-6 and TRBJ2-7; TRBD1 might be the D (6 bases). The germline CDR1 and CDR2 sequences are MNHNY and SVGAGI (reference sequence). V lost 8 bases and J 4 bases, leaving 15 bases between the germline ends. There are 13 residues in the CDR3. The DNA of the CDR3 is TGTGCCAGCGAGGGGGACGTGGGATACGAGCAGTACTTC. Translated: CASEGDVGYEQYF.

This chain uses TRBV2 with TRBJ2-1; 8 nucleotides match TRBD2. Germline CDR1 and CDR2: SNHLY and FYNNEI. J lost 3 bases, V lost 5 bases, and 9 bases had no gene match. This CDR3 comprises 16 residues. The chain's CDR3 is CASSLNSGKGYNEQFF. The DNA of the CDR3 is TGTGCCAGCAGTTTAAATAGCGGGAAAGGCTACAATGAGCAGTTCTTC.

This clone was picked up one time. The rearrangement uses TRBV7-2 and TRBJ2-2; TRBD1 is a possible D gene (6 bases). The CDR3 has 16 amino acids. Trimming took 5 bases from V and 1 from J, leaving 14 bases between them. CDR1 SGHTA and CDR2 FQGNSA come from the germline V gene. The DNA of the CDR3 is TGTGCCAGCAGCCCAGGGGTAAACCTGAACACCGGGGAGCTGTTTTTT. It specifies CASSPGVNLNTGELFF.

V usage is TRBV29-1 and J usage is TRBJ1-1; TRBD1 matches at 7 bases. Germline V gene lookup returns CDR1 SQVTM and CDR2 ANQGSEA. The J segment lost 0 bases and the V segment lost 6 bases, leaving 7 bases of the junction unmatched. The CDR3 has 14 residues. The CDR3 nucleotides are TGCAGCGTCGTCTTTGGGACAGTGAACACTGAAGCTTTCTTT. It translates to CSVVFGTVNTEAFF. The whole variable domain, filled in from reference TRBV29-1 and TRBJ1-1, reads SAVISQKPSRDICQRGTSLTIQCQVDSQVTMMFWYRQQPGQSLTLIATANQGSEATYESGFVIDKFPISRPNLTFSTLTVSNMSPEDSSIYLCSVVFGTVNTEAFFGQGTRLTVV.

The V gene is TRBV2, the J gene TRBJ1-1; TRBD1 aligns across 9 bases. The CDR3 contains 14 residues. From germline, CDR1 is SNHLY and CDR2 FYNNEI. J lost 2 bases, V lost 5 bases, and 3 bases had no gene match. CDR3 nucleotide sequence: TGTGCCAGCAGTCCGACAGGGGGTAACACTGAAGCTTTCTTT. Amino acids: CASSPTGGNTEAFF.

The chain couples TRBV9 to TRBJ2-3; 14 bases agree with TRBD2. This CDR3 has 17 amino acids. The V gene end was trimmed by 0 bases and the J gene end by 5 bases; junction bases not matched to a gene: 5. Germline lookup yields CDR1 SGDLS and CDR2 YYNGEE. The CDR3: CASSVEFGTSGRDTQYF. CDR3 bases: TGTGCCAGCAGCGTAGAATTTGGGACTAGCGGGAGAGATACGCAGTATTTT.